Sequencing of this T cell receptor (beta chain) was carried out in a study of blood T cell repertoires in COVID-19. Some clones are missing from TCRdb's copy, which holds only in-frame ones; the method was immunoSEQ multiplex PCR. The data contain nearly 200,000 clones, 86% of them singletons. The CDR3 runs 13 residues. Per the germline V gene, CDR1 is SGHKS and CDR2 is YYEKEE (reference sequence). The ends were cut back, 0 bases at V and 7 bases at J, with 8 bases in the middle. V is TRBV5-5 and J is TRBJ2-1; no definite D call. The TCR originated in a woman in her sixties or seventies with acute or convalescent COVID-19. The sample comprised peripheral blood. CDR3 DNA sequence: TGTGCCAGCAGCTTGGTTAGCCTTAATGAGCAGTTCTTC. This codes for CASSLVSLNEQFF.